This TCR beta chain was sequenced for a study of blood T cells in healthy people across ages. Study-level points and caveats: Long-lived and aged donors differed, with more naive CD4+ cells and higher diversity in the long-lived. Without sorted subsets, naive and antigen-experienced compartments could not be conclusively compared.

This clonotype was counted only a few times. Its cognate antigen is unknown. The authors extracted at least 6 micrograms of total RNA per sample. A second about 7 to 11 cycle PCR used barcoded and J-beta primers. Each of the samples gave a minimum of 2.5 million paired-end reads that contained CDR3. TCRdb fed the 5' RACE reads into MiXCR, producing one record per CDR3 protein. Of approximately 680,000 distinct CDR3 sequences in the sample, about 30% were seen once. The V and J ends lost 0 bases and 4 bases, in that order; junction bases with no gene match: 2. The germline gives CDR1 LGHDT, CDR2 YNNKEL (reference sequence). CDR3 length equals 15 residues.

V is TRBV3-1 and J is TRBJ1-2; 10 nucleotides align to TRBD1. What was sequenced was blood. This receptor was identified in a woman over 75 in good health. CDR3 DNA: TGTGCCAGCAGCCAAGAGGACAGGGGGTGCTATGGCTACACCTTC. Its translation: CASSQEDRGCYGYTF.